Included here is one T cell receptor beta chain sequence, with context. What it binds is not known. Into CD45RA+ naive and CD45RA-negative memory subsets, the CD4+ cells were split. This CDR3 has 14 residues. Trimming stripped 4 bases from V and 4 bases from J, with 14 bases between. Germline values: CDR1 SGHRS, CDR2 YFSETQ. These data originate in a study of shared clonotypes between healthy human individuals. Study observations and caveats: Rarefaction exposed incomplete sorted-subset sequencing despite large depth.

Replicate PCRs from sorted subsets contained around 200 ng DNA, which is roughly 30,000 T cell genomes. Some clones are missing from TCRdb's copy, which holds only in-frame ones; the method was immunoSEQ multiplex PCR. The table lists roughly 1,500,000 clones, 95% to 99% of them singletons, with about 0.45% in the top ten. This receptor was obtained from a man aged 30 to 39 in good health. Sample: naive CD4+ T cells sorted from blood. Subset described: CD45RA+ positively selected. This chain links TRBV5-1 with TRBJ1-1; weak D call: TRBD1 (6 bases). DNA for the CDR3: TGCGCCAGCAGCCCTTCAGGGACATTCACTGAAGCTTTCTTT. Protein sequence: CASSPSGTFTEAFF.